Following are 12 T cell receptor beta chains from one sample sequenced in a study of cytomegalovirus exposure and HLA in healthy donors. In the PCR, 60 Vbeta and 13 Jbeta primers were used. Assay: immunoSEQ multiplex PCR; the TCRdb copy retains only in-frame clones and omits some. Seen here are around 300,000 clones, about 90% observed once, and the top ten hold about 2%. Source material: PBMCs. These receptors were taken from a woman aged 18-35 years in good health and CMV-seronegative.

The rearrangement uses TRBV5-1 and TRBJ1-4; D uncertain. The germline CDR1 and CDR2 sequences are SGHRS and YFSETQ. The CDR3 is 16 residues long. Trimming stripped 0 bases from V and 0 bases from J, with 9 bases between. CDR3 sequence (DNA): TGCGCCAGCAGCTTGGTCACCCCGGCAACTAATGAAAAACTGTTTTTT. This codes for CASSLVTPATNEKLFF.

The chain uses TRBV7-3 and TRBJ2-1, with 10 bases matching TRBD2. Germline V gene data show CDR1 as SGHTA and CDR2 as FQGTGA. With V trimmed by 2 bases and J by 9 bases, 4 bases remained unmatched. CDR3 length: 14 residues. The CDR3 spells CASSLRASGGEQFF. The CDR3 DNA sequence: TGTGCCAGCAGCTTACGGGCTAGCGGGGGTGAGCAGTTCTTC.

The chain employs TRBV19 and TRBJ1-1; 7 nucleotides align to TRBD1. V shed 6 bases, J shed 1 base, and the junction held 5 bases outside the gene matches. This CDR3 contains 14 residues. CDR1 and CDR2 (germline): LNHDA, SQIVND (reference sequence). The CDR3 bases are TGTGCCAGTAGCCTGGGACAGAGGAACACTGAAGCTTTCTTT. Translating it yields CASSLGQRNTEAFF.

This clone was observed a handful of times. The chain recombines TRBV19 with TRBJ2-7, with TRBD1 identical over 8 bases. The CDR3 covers 13 residues. Germline CDR1 and CDR2: LNHDA and SQIVND (reference sequence). Unmatched junction bases numbered 4, after V lost 6 bases and J lost 3 bases. CDR3 residues: CASSNTGGYEQYF. In DNA form, the CDR3 reads TGTGCCAGTAGCAACACAGGGGGCTACGAGCAGTACTTC.

The DNA of the CDR3 is TGTGCCAGCAGTGAATTAAACCGGCCCGGGGGTTACACCGGGGAGCTGTTTTTT. Its protein is CASSELNRPGGYTGELFF. This chain joins TRBV25-1 and TRBJ2-2; tentatively, D is TRBD2 (6 bases). The CDR3 has 18 amino acids. The germline V gene has CDR1 MGHDK and CDR2 SYGVNS. Trimming stripped 1 base from V and 3 bases from J, with 18 bases between.

The chain carries TRBV4-1 and TRBJ1-1; 8 bases fit TRBD1. The ends lost 0 bases at V and 0 bases at J; junction bases unmatched: 6. The germline gives CDR1 MGHRA, CDR2 YSYEKL. This CDR3 contains 17 residues. The CDR3 reads CASSQDRGRRLNTEAFF. The CDR3 DNA follows: TGCGCCAGCAGCCAAGACAGGGGGCGTAGGTTGAACACTGAAGCTTTCTTT.

The DNA for the CDR3 is TGTGCCAGTAGTAAGGACCGGGGAAGTGGCGGTACCGGGGAGCTGTTTTTT. Translation: CASSKDRGSGGTGELFF. The J gene is TRBJ2-2, the V gene TRBV19; D is perhaps TRBD2 (5 bases). Germline loops: CDR1 LNHDA, CDR2 SQIVND (reference sequence). The V end lost 4 bases, the J end lost 5 bases, and 20 bases lay between the germline ends. The CDR3 has 17 residues. Using reference TRBV19 and TRBJ2-2 for the parts outside the CDR3, the full variable domain is DGGITQSPKYLFRKEGQNVTLSCEQNLNHDAMYWYRQDPGQGLRLIYYSQIVNDFQKGDIAEGYSVSREKKESFPLTVTSAQKNPTAFYLCASSKDRGSGGTGELFFGEGSRLTVL.

This clone occurred once. V and J are TRBV2 and TRBJ2-5, with a possible D match to TRBD2 (6 bases). The germline V and J ends were trimmed by 7 bases and 5 bases, with 20 bases remaining between them. The length of the CDR3 is 15 residues. The germline V gene encodes CDR1 SNHLY and CDR2 FYNNEI. The CDR3 DNA reads as TGTGCCAGCACCGACGGAGCGGGCCCCAGGGAGACCCAGTACTTC. Translation: CASTDGAGPRETQYF.

The chain links TRBV29-1 to TRBJ1-1; D possibly corresponds to TRBD1 (5 bases). The CDR3 runs 14 residues. The germline V gene encodes CDR1 SQVTM and CDR2 ANQGSEA. Trimming removed 6 bases at V and 5 bases at J, with 19 bases between. CDR3 residues: CSVVGLLKGTEAFF. In DNA, the CDR3 is TGCAGCGTGGTAGGTTTGCTGAAGGGGACTGAAGCTTTCTTT.

The chain uses TRBV7-3 and TRBJ2-3, with 9 bases fitting TRBD2. Looked up from germline, CDR1 is SGHTA and CDR2 is FQGTGA. This CDR3 is 16 amino acids long. V trimming: 5 bases; J trimming: 7 bases; junction bases outside the gene matches: 13. CDR3 coding DNA: TGTGCCAGCAGCCCGGGGACTAGCCGTGTGACAAATACGCAGTATTTT. This gives the protein CASSPGTSRVTNTQYF.

The chain couples TRBV2 to TRBJ2-2, with TRBD1 matching over 7 bases. The germline V gene has CDR1 SNHLY and CDR2 FYNNEI. There are 14 residues in the CDR3. The CDR3 DNA reads TGTGCGAGCCCTAGGGGGCCAGGGGCCGGGGAGCTGTTTTTT. Translating it yields CASPRGPGAGELFF.

The chain combines TRBV9 with TRBJ1-1, with a possible D match to TRBD1 (5 bases). There are 16 residues in the CDR3. V was shortened by 3 bases and J by 4 bases, with 19 bases between the two germline ends. Germline CDR1 reads SGDLS; CDR2 reads YYNGEE. Here the CDR3 reads CASSETWGVTGTEAFF. Written as DNA, the CDR3 is TGTGCCAGCAGCGAAACATGGGGGGTCACGGGCACTGAAGCTTTCTTT.